This T cell receptor beta chain was sequenced during a study of shared clonotypes between healthy human individuals. Regarding the study as a whole: Sequencing of the sorted subsets was shown by rarefaction to be incomplete despite large depth.

Worth noting for this clone: Its antigen is not identified. This specimen includes other DNA sequences encoding the same CDR3.

The CDR3 is 13 amino acids. Trimming pared 2 bases from V and 5 bases from J, leaving 9 bases between. Germline V gene sequence: CDR1 MNHEY, CDR2 SVGAGI. Produced via immunoSEQ multiplex PCR; TCRdb's table is partial and in-frame only. The sample holds over a million clones, more than 75% seen once. This receptor was obtained from a young man in good health. Some clones in this sample may be carry-over from other donors' samples. The sample taken for sequencing was memory CD4+ T cells from PBMCs. Subset denoted: CD45RA-negative fraction. The rearrangement links TRBV6-5 to TRBJ2-5; D is uncertain. In DNA form, the CDR3 reads TGTGCCAGCAGTTACCCCGGGTCGGAGACCCAGTACTTC. It specifies CASSYPGSETQYF.